Following are 21 T cell receptor beta chains from one sample sequenced in a study of blood T cells in healthy people across ages (dated by TCRdb to 2013 to 2016). Libraries were prepared through 5' RACE. Sequencing was carried out with an Illumina HiSeq 2500. A second PCR of roughly 7 to 12 cycles was run with a J-beta primer mix and a sample-barcoded 5' primer. The public sequencing data were trimmed at Q25 with fastp and processed into clonotypes with MiXCR by TCRdb, which kept only in-frame beta chains. One record per CDR3 amino acid sequence lists the most common genes and DNA. This sample comprises over 600,000 distinct CDR3 sequences, roughly 56% of them detected only once. Of the sample, about a quarter falls within the top ten clones. Sequencing used blood. The receptors originated from a man aged 35 to 55 in good health.

The rearrangement joins TRBV20-1 to TRBJ2-3, with 7 bases aligning to TRBD1. This CDR3 is 14 amino acids long. V shed 0 bases and J 8 bases; nucleotides not matched to a gene: 8. Germline CDR1 DFQATT, CDR2 SNEGSKA (reference sequence). The CDR3: CSARDLGQTFTQYF. As DNA, the CDR3 is TGCAGTGCTAGAGATTTGGGACAGACCTTTACGCAGTATTTT.

The V gene is TRBV5-1, the J gene TRBJ2-1, with TRBD2 matching 7 bases. The CDR3 has 16 amino acids. V was clipped by 3 bases and J by 2 bases; unmatched bases: 8. The germline V gene has CDR1 SGHRS and CDR2 YFSETQ. The CDR3 DNA follows: TGCGCCAGCAGCTCGCAAGGACTAGTGGCCTACAATGAGCAGTTCTTC. It specifies CASSSQGLVAYNEQFF.

The chain links TRBV28 to TRBJ2-1; tentatively, D is TRBD1 or TRBD2 (5 bases each). The CDR3 is 13 residues long. The germline V gene encodes CDR1 MDHEN and CDR2 SYDVKM. Trimming removed 8 bases from V and 11 bases from J, with 19 bases in between. CDR3 bases: TGTGCCAGCCGCTTGGGGACGTGGATCAAGCAGTTCTTC. It is translated as CASRLGTWIKQFF.

The chain uses TRBV7-9 and TRBJ1-2; no definite D call. There are 13 residues in the CDR3. Per germline, CDR1 SEHNR and CDR2 FQNEAQ (reference sequence). Trimming shortened V by 5 bases and J by 2 bases, and 9 bases separated the two germline ends. The CDR3 bases are TGTGCCAGCAGCAACATAACAAACTATGGCTACACCTTC. Encoded protein: CASSNITNYGYTF. Based on the CDR3 plus reference TRBV7-9 and TRBJ1-2, the full variable domain is DTGVSQNPRHKITKRGQNVTFRCDPISEHNRLYWYRQTLGQGPEFLTYFQNEAQLEKSRLLSDRFSAERPKGSFSTLEIQRTEQGDSAMYLCASSNITNYGYTFGSGTRLTVV.

As regards this clonotype: Relative to the germline gene, one junction end is altered; a read error may explain this. The CDR3 loop is CAGSPGQRNEQFF. CDR3 in DNA: TGCGCCGGCAGCCCTGGACAGCGAAATGAGCAGTTCTTC. The chain carries TRBV5-1 and TRBJ2-1, with D maybe TRBD1 (6 bases). From germline, CDR1 is SGHRS and CDR2 YFSETQ. The CDR3 totals 13 residues.

The chain couples TRBV12-3 or TRBV12-4 to TRBJ2-5, with no clear D. The closer fit of TRBJ2-7 to the DNA end suggests the J call may be wrong. CDR3 length equals 12 residues. The CDR3 DNA sequence: TGTGCCAGCAGTTTGGCCCATTACGAGCAGTACTTC. Translated, it gives CASSLAHYEQYF.

The chain links TRBV27 to TRBJ2-1; TRBD2 matches 12 bases. V gave up 7 bases and J gave up 4 bases; unmatched junction bases: 8. The CDR3 has 16 amino acids. Germline CDR1 reads MNHEY; CDR2 reads SMNVEV (reference sequence). CDR3 loop: CASNPSGGARYNEQFF. The CDR3, as DNA: TGTGCCAGCAATCCTAGCGGGGGGGCGAGATACAATGAGCAGTTCTTC.

To note about this clonotype: The germline gene is not matched at one end of the junction; a read error may be the cause. The genes are TRBV6-1 and TRBJ2-5, with TRBD2 matching 8 bases. The end of the DNA fits TRBJ2-7 better, so the J call may be wrong. This CDR3 region has 14 residues. Germline V gene sequence: CDR1 MNHNS, CDR2 SASEGT. The CDR3 coding sequence is TGTACCAGCATTGCCATAGCGGGACCTTACGAGCAGTACTTC. Translation gives CTSIAIAGPYEQYF.

This clonotype was detected a few times. This chain links TRBV7-3 with TRBJ2-2; the D gene is possibly TRBD1 (5 bases). Trimming took off 6 bases at V and 5 bases at J, with 13 bases between the two ends. The CDR3 is made up of 14 amino acids. Germline loops: CDR1 SGHTA, CDR2 FQGTGA. CDR3 bases: TGTGCCAGCAGTCCTGACAGACGGACCGGGGAGCTGTTTTTT. Translating gives CASSPDRRTGELFF. The complete variable domain, with remaining parts taken from reference TRBV7-3 and TRBJ2-2, reads GAGVSQTPSNKVTEKGKYVELRCDPISGHTALYWYRQSLGQGPEFLIYFQGTGAADDSGLPNDRFFAVRPEGSVSTLKIQRTERGDSAVYLCASSPDRRTGELFFGEGSRLTVL.

This clonotype was detected only a few times. This rearrangement joins TRBV5-5 to TRBJ2-3; D perhaps matches TRBD2 (5 bases). The germline CDR1 and CDR2 sequences are SGHKS and YYEKEE (reference sequence). The V gene lost 3 bases and the J gene lost 3 bases, with 11 bases spanning the gap. This CDR3 spans 14 amino acids. The DNA of the CDR3 is TGTGCCAGCAGCTGGAATCCGGGGACAGATACGCAGTATTTT. It specifies CASSWNPGTDTQYF.

The chain recombines TRBV7-8 with TRBJ2-5; TRBD1 aligns across 10 bases. The CDR3 contains 16 residues. J gave up 2 bases and V 4 bases, and 7 bases lay outside the gene matches. From germline, CDR1 is SGHVS and CDR2 FQNEAQ. CDR3 protein: CASSSLDRGIQETQYF. In DNA form, the CDR3 reads TGTGCCAGCAGCTCCTTGGACAGGGGGATACAAGAGACCCAGTACTTC.

This chain uses TRBV12-3 or TRBV12-4 with TRBJ1-2; weak D call: TRBD1 (5 bases). The V and J ends lost 5 bases and 8 bases respectively, with 15 bases between them. The CDR3 has 13 residues. DNA for the CDR3: TGTGCCAGCAGTCCGGACATTTCGATGGGCTACACCTTC. It translates to CASSPDISMGYTF.

The CDR3 bases are TGCAGCGGCGGACAGGGGGCAACAGATACGCAGTATTTT. This gives the protein CSGGQGATDTQYF. The chain recombines TRBV29-1 with TRBJ2-3; TRBD1 aligns across 11 bases. This CDR3 spans 13 amino acids. CDR1 is SQVTM, CDR2 ANQGSEA, per germline. After removal of 7 bases from V and 3 bases from J, the junction contained 3 bases not matched to a gene.

For this clonotype: Compared with germline, one end of the junction differs, possibly owing to a read error. The V and J genes are TRBV5-1 and TRBJ2-4; tentatively, D is TRBD1 (6 bases). The J call is uncertain, as TRBJ2-7 better fits the DNA end. This CDR3 spans 14 amino acids. Germline assignment: CDR1 SGHRS and CDR2 YFSETQ. CDR3 coding DNA: TGCGCCAGCGGCTTGGGATTACAGGGTTACGAGCAGTACTTC. Translation gives CASGLGLQGYEQYF.

The chain uses TRBV18 and TRBJ2-7; 9 bases agree with TRBD1. The CDR3 consists of 18 residues. The germline V gene has CDR1 KGHSH and CDR2 LQKENI. With V trimmed by 3 bases and J by 0 bases, 12 bases remained unmatched. CDR3 DNA sequence: TGTGCCAGCTCACCCGTCCCGGGACAGGGTCGGAGCTCCTACGAGCAGTACTTC. This codes for CASSPVPGQGRSSYEQYF.

This clonotype showed up just a few times. This chain connects TRBV27 to TRBJ2-7; 7 bases match TRBD1. Unmatched junction bases numbered 4, after V lost 5 bases and J lost 6 bases. CDR3 length equals 12 residues. Germline V lookup: CDR1 MNHEY, CDR2 SMNVEV (reference sequence). The CDR3 DNA sequence: TGTGCCAGCAGTAAGCCAGGGGGCGAGCAGTACTTC. Residues: CASSKPGGEQYF.

Note on this clonotype: Its ends do not fully match the called genes, so a read error is possible. The CDR3 DNA reads TGCGCCAGCAGCCGGGACTACCTAGCCAAAAACATTCAGTACTTC. Translated, it gives CASSRDYLAKNIQYF. The V gene is TRBV7-2, the J gene TRBJ2-4; TRBD2 matches at 7 bases. The CDR3 is made up of 15 amino acids. Germline V gene lookup returns CDR1 SGHTA and CDR2 FQGNSA.

This chain connects TRBV7-2 to TRBJ2-7, with 7 bases aligning to TRBD2. The J call could be wrong; TRBJ2-5 is a better fit for the DNA end. The germline gives CDR1 SGHTA, CDR2 FQGNSA. The CDR3 totals 15 residues. CDR3 nucleotides: TGTGCCAGCAGCTTAGCGGGCGGGAGTAGGGAGACCCAGTACTTC. As protein: CASSLAGGSRETQYF.

CDR3 sequence reads: CASSQDRSGANVLTF. The CDR3 bases are TGTGCCAGCAGCCAAGACAGGTCTGGGGCCAACGTCCTGACTTTC. The chain links TRBV6-6 to TRBJ2-6; TRBD1 might be the D (6 bases). This CDR3 is built from 15 residues. Looked up from germline, CDR1 is MNHNY and CDR2 is SVGAGI (reference sequence). V gave up 6 bases and J gave up 1 base, with 10 bases separating them.

The chain links TRBV3-1 to TRBJ2-7; 13 bases align to TRBD2. The length of the CDR3 is 15 residues. V lost 4 bases, J lost 7 bases, and 7 bases stayed unmatched. Germline V gene lookup returns CDR1 LGHDT and CDR2 YNNKEL (reference sequence). CDR3: CASSRTSGSINEQYF. In DNA, the CDR3 is TGTGCCAGCAGCCGGACTAGCGGGAGTATAAATGAGCAGTACTTC.

This clonotype was seen a handful of times. The chain combines TRBV25-1 with TRBJ2-1, with D uncertain. The length of the CDR3 is 15 residues. Per the germline V gene, CDR1 is MGHDK and CDR2 is SYGVNS. The V gene lost 6 bases and the J gene lost 0 bases, with 12 bases spanning the gap. The chain's CDR3 is CASSVTLSSYNEQFF. The CDR3 DNA reads TGTGCCAGCAGCGTTACTCTGAGCTCCTACAATGAGCAGTTCTTC.